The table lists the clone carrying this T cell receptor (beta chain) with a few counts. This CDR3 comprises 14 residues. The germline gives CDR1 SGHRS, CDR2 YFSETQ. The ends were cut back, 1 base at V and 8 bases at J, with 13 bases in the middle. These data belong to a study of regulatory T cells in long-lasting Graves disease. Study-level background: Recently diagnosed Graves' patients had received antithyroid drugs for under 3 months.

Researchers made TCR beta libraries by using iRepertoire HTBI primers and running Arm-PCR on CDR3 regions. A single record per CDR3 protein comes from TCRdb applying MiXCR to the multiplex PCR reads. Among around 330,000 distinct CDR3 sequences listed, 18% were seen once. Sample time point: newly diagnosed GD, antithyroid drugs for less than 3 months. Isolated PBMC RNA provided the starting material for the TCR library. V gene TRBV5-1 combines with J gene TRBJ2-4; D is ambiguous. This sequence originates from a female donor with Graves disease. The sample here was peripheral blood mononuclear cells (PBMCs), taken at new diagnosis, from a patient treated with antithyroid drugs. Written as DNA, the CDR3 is TGCGCCAGCAGCTTGAGTACGGAATGGGACATTCAGTACTTC. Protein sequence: CASSLSTEWDIQYF.